The 24 T cell receptor beta chains listed next were all sequenced from one sample in a study of blood T cell repertoires in COVID-19. The data were produced by immunoSEQ multiplex PCR, yet TCRdb's version contains in-frame clones alone and is incomplete. The sample consists of under 400,000 clones, around 87% of them appearing once. Material for sequencing was peripheral blood. The receptor set was obtained from a woman in her 30s with COVID-19, enrolled during active disease.

The chain has TRBV19 and TRBJ2-5, with 8 nucleotides matching TRBD2. The CDR3 contains 17 residues. Germline CDR1 and CDR2: LNHDA and SQIVND (reference sequence). V was pared by 3 bases and J by 2 bases, with 11 bases of the junction left unmatched. CDR3 DNA sequence: TGTGCCAGTAGTATCGGCTCGGGGGCGGGGGGACAAGAGACCCAGTACTTC. It specifies CASSIGSGAGGQETQYF. The variable domain in full, with the rest retrieved from reference TRBV19 and TRBJ2-5, is DGGITQSPKYLFRKEGQNVTLSCEQNLNHDAMYWYRQDPGQGLRLIYYSQIVNDFQKGDIAEGYSVSREKKESFPLTVTSAQKNPTAFYLCASSIGSGAGGQETQYFGPGTRLLVL.

The CDR3 DNA reads as TGTGCCAGCAGTTTAAGGGGGGGAACCGGGGAGCTGTTTTTT. Translation: CASSLRGGTGELFF. The V gene is TRBV27, the J gene TRBJ2-2; perhaps TRBD2 as D (7 bases). CDR3 size: 14 residues. The V gene's germline CDR1 is MNHEY and CDR2 SMNVEV (reference sequence). Deletions cut 2 bases from V and 5 bases from J, with 9 bases between.

V and J are TRBV30 and TRBJ2-1; 10 bases line up with TRBD2. J gave up 7 bases and V 3 bases, and 9 bases lay outside the gene matches. CDR1 is GTSNPN, CDR2 SVGIG, per germline (reference sequence). The CDR3 covers 15 residues. This CDR3 reads CAWRGSGTSENEQFF. Here the CDR3 DNA reads TGTGCCTGGAGGGGCTCCGGGACTAGCGAAAATGAGCAGTTCTTC.

V gene TRBV10-3 combines with J gene TRBJ2-3, with 10 bases lining up with TRBD1. V shed 3 bases, J shed 3 bases, and the junction held 6 bases outside the gene matches. Germline V gene lookup returns CDR1 ENHRY and CDR2 SYGVKD. The length of the CDR3 is 16 residues. This CDR3 is CAISDKDRGPTDTQYF. Written as DNA, the CDR3 is TGTGCCATCAGTGACAAAGACAGGGGGCCTACAGATACGCAGTATTTT.

The chain joins TRBV4-1 to TRBJ2-7; TRBD2 is a possible D gene (5 bases). V dropped 4 bases and J dropped 5 bases, with 18 bases sitting between them. Germline V CDR1 and CDR2: MGHRA, YSYEKL. This CDR3 has 15 amino acids. The DNA of the CDR3 is TGCGCCAGCAGCCCAAATTCCGGGGTTTCCCACGAGCAGTACTTC. Protein: CASSPNSGVSHEQYF.

For this clone: Other DNA sequences in the same sample also yield this CDR3. This rearrangement joins TRBV21-1 to TRBJ2-7; TRBD1, the D gene given by the table, was not confirmed from the DNA. TRBV21-1 is assigned pseudogene status. The CDR3 runs to 12 residues. The CDR3 reads CASSKRGYEQYF. The CDR3 nucleotides read TGTGCCAGCAGCAAAAGGGGTTACGAGCAGTACTTC.

The J gene is TRBJ1-1, the V gene TRBV6-2 or TRBV6-3; no definite D call. CDR1 is MNHEY, CDR2 SVGEGT, per germline. This CDR3 spans 11 amino acids. Deletions cut 2 bases from V and 8 bases from J, with 6 bases between. The CDR3 reads CASSYSREAFF. The CDR3 coding sequence is TGTGCCAGCAGTTACAGCAGGGAAGCTTTCTTT.

The rearrangement uses TRBV19 and TRBJ2-3; D is unclear. Trimming cost V 5 bases and J 2 bases, with 17 bases left between them. Germline CDR1 and CDR2: LNHDA and SQIVND (reference sequence). This CDR3 is built from 16 residues. The CDR3 loop reads CASSATIQVLTDTQYF. The CDR3 DNA is TGTGCCAGTAGTGCTACGATTCAAGTCCTCACAGATACGCAGTATTTT.

CDR3 sequence reads: CASGGQLNTEAFF. As DNA, the CDR3 is TGTGCCAGCGGGGGACAGCTCAACACTGAAGCTTTCTTT. V and J are TRBV27 and TRBJ1-1; 7 nucleotides agree with TRBD1. This CDR3 has 13 residues. Trimming took 8 bases from V and 2 from J; bases not matched to a gene: 5. The germline V gene encodes CDR1 MNHEY and CDR2 SMNVEV (reference sequence).

This clone was picked up a small number of times. The chain employs TRBV19 and TRBJ1-2, with 10 bases fitting TRBD1. Germline CDR1 reads LNHDA; CDR2 reads SQIVND (reference sequence). The CDR3 extends over 13 amino acids. V shed 7 bases and J 6 bases; nucleotides not matched to a gene: 5. CDR3 region: CASKGDRGDGYTF. The CDR3 bases are TGTGCCAGTAAAGGGGACAGGGGTGATGGCTACACCTTC.

CDR3: CASSPLPGLAGDEQYF. In DNA, the CDR3 is TGCGCCAGCAGCCCTCTCCCGGGACTAGCGGGGGACGAGCAGTACTTC. The chain combines TRBV4-1 with TRBJ2-7, with 14 bases fitting TRBD2. V was pared by 4 bases and J by 5 bases, with 7 bases of the junction left unmatched. The V gene's germline CDR1 is MGHRA and CDR2 YSYEKL. The CDR3 has 16 amino acids.

This chain links TRBV19 with TRBJ1-5; weak D call: TRBD1 (6 bases). Germline V CDR1 and CDR2: LNHDA, SQIVND (reference sequence). The V end was cut by 3 bases, the J end by 1 base, with 16 bases between. The CDR3 extends over 17 amino acids. For the CDR3, the DNA is TGTGCCAGTAGTATTTCGACAGGAACCCCAAGCAATCAGCCCCAGCATTTT. This translates into CASSISTGTPSNQPQHF.

The chain combines TRBV19 with TRBJ1-1; D is unclear. Germline assignment: CDR1 LNHDA and CDR2 SQIVND (reference sequence). Trimming pared 7 bases from V and 3 bases from J, leaving 15 bases between. There are 14 residues in the CDR3. CDR3 bases: TGTGCCAGTACAACGAGTCTCCCGCACACTGAAGCTTTCTTT. It codes for CASTTSLPHTEAFF.

This clone was found a few times. The CDR3 protein is CASSWGGQGEQYF. DNA of the CDR3: TGTGCCAGCAGTTGGGGCGGACAGGGCGAGCAGTACTTC. The chain joins TRBV28 to TRBJ2-7; 8 bases match TRBD1. This CDR3 region has 13 residues. V shed 4 bases, J shed 6 bases, and the junction held 5 bases outside the gene matches. Germline V lookup: CDR1 MDHEN, CDR2 SYDVKM. Full variable domain (outside the CDR3, taken from reference TRBV28 and TRBJ2-7): DVKVTQSSRYLVKRTGEKVFLECVQDMDHENMFWYRQDPGLGLRLIYFSYDVKMKEKGDIPEGYSVSREKKERFSLILESASTNQTSMYLCASSWGGQGEQYFGPGTRLTVT.

The CDR3 protein is CASTPDRVREQYF. In DNA form, the CDR3 reads TGTGCCAGCACCCCGGACAGGGTTCGCGAGCAGTACTTC. The genes are TRBV12-3 or TRBV12-4 and TRBJ2-7; the match to TRBD1 covers 8 bases. CDR3 length: 13 residues. V was clipped by 7 bases and J by 6 bases; unmatched bases: 8.

V and J are TRBV7-2 and TRBJ2-7; the match to TRBD2 covers 10 bases. The CDR3 loop spans 15 amino acids. Germline CDR1 is SGHTA and CDR2 is FQGNSA. Unmatched junction bases numbered 9, after V lost 6 bases and J lost 4 bases. The CDR3 nucleotides read TGTGCCAGCAGGGGGGGGACTAGCGTATCGTACGAGCAGTACTTC. Protein sequence: CASRGGTSVSYEQYF.

The rearrangement links TRBV11-3 to TRBJ1-3; D not resolved. Germline-derived CDR1 and CDR2 are SGHNT and YENEEA. Trimming cost V 6 bases and J 3 bases, with 9 bases left between them. The CDR3 runs 13 residues. Here the CDR3 DNA reads TGTGCCAGCAGTGACCGGGGTGGAAACACCATATATTTT. Translating it yields CASSDRGGNTIYF.

This clone was recorded once. V usage is TRBV4-2 and J usage is TRBJ1-6; D is perhaps TRBD1 (6 bases). Germline loops: CDR1 LGHNA, CDR2 YNFKEQ. Trimming removed 5 bases from V and 6 bases from J, with 8 bases in between. The CDR3 runs to 13 residues. In DNA form, the CDR3 reads TGTGCCAGCAGCGCAGGGGCTAATTCACCCCTCCACTTT. Translation: CASSAGANSPLHF.

The genes are TRBV6-5 and TRBJ1-5; possibly TRBD1 for D (5 bases). This CDR3 has 15 residues. Germline lookup yields CDR1 MNHEY and CDR2 SVGAGI. V was pared by 7 bases and J by 2 bases, with 15 bases between. The CDR3 here is CASKGTGSGNQPQHF. As DNA, the CDR3 is TGTGCCAGCAAAGGGACTGGAAGCGGCAATCAGCCCCAGCATTTT.

CDR3 amino acids: CASSRGAGGSRYEQYF. The CDR3 nucleotides read TGTGCCAGCAGCCGGGGGGCGGGAGGGTCCCGCTACGAGCAGTACTTC. This rearrangement joins TRBV7-2 to TRBJ2-7; 9 bases agree with TRBD2. The ends lost 5 bases at V and 3 bases at J; junction bases unmatched: 11. The germline V gene has CDR1 SGHTA and CDR2 FQGNSA. The CDR3 runs 16 residues. Full variable domain (outside the CDR3, taken from reference TRBV7-2 and TRBJ2-7): GAGVSQSPSNKVTEKGKDVELRCDPISGHTALYWYRQSLGQGLEFLIYFQGNSAPDKSGLPSDRFSAERTGGSVSTLTIQRTQQEDSAVYLCASSRGAGGSRYEQYFGPGTRLTVT.

V is TRBV25-1 and J is TRBJ2-5; D is uncertain. V shed 4 bases and J shed 1 base, with 10 bases lying between them. Germline V gives CDR1 MGHDK, CDR2 SYGVNS. The CDR3 is 14 residues long. The CDR3 nucleotides read TGTGCCAGCAGTGGCAACTTACCCCAAGAGACCCAGTACTTC. Translated, it gives CASSGNLPQETQYF.

The chain recombines TRBV29-1 with TRBJ1-4; tentative D call: TRBD1 (5 bases). The germline V gene encodes CDR1 SQVTM and CDR2 ANQGSEA. Trimming took off 7 bases at V and 1 base at J, with 7 bases between the two ends. The CDR3 contains 12 residues. The chain's CDR3 is CSAGRTNEKLFF. The CDR3, as DNA: TGCAGCGCAGGGAGAACTAATGAAAAACTGTTTTTT.

This chain joins TRBV19 and TRBJ1-5, with D hard to call. The V and J ends lost 6 bases and 3 bases respectively, with 9 bases between them. Germline V gives CDR1 LNHDA, CDR2 SQIVND (reference sequence). The CDR3 has 13 residues. The CDR3 nucleotides read TGTGCCAGTAGGTTGGAGACCAATCAGCCCCAGCATTTT. The encoded protein is CASRLETNQPQHF. The full variable domain, rest sourced from reference TRBV19 and TRBJ1-5, is DGGITQSPKYLFRKEGQNVTLSCEQNLNHDAMYWYRQDPGQGLRLIYYSQIVNDFQKGDIAEGYSVSREKKESFPLTVTSAQKNPTAFYLCASRLETNQPQHFGDGTRLSIL.

The V call is TRBV7-9, the J call TRBJ2-5; the match to TRBD2 covers 10 bases. The germline V gene has CDR1 SEHNR and CDR2 FQNEAQ (reference sequence). The CDR3 is 17 residues long. V lost 4 bases and J lost 0; bases outside the gene matches: 8. The CDR3 DNA follows: TGTGCCAGCAGCTCAATCGGACTAGCGGATTACCAAGAGACCCAGTACTTC. Translating gives CASSSIGLADYQETQYF.